A selection of T cell receptor beta chains follows, all from one sample in a study of blood T cell repertoires in COVID-19. Only in-frame clones appear in the TCRdb table, and some are missing; sequencing was by immunoSEQ multiplex PCR. The repertoire includes about 78,000 clones, less than 90% of them detected once, and roughly 3.5% sits in the top ten. Material: peripheral blood. The source of these receptors is a man in his fifties with acute or convalescent COVID-19. Both conserved end residues are part of each CDR3. The order of the fields is clone size, D gene, V gene, J gene, CDR3 DNA, CDR3 protein. A D gene is named only where the DNA matches it firmly. The size entry is marked missing in some rows and otherwise reads once, few, many or a size class.

size: -
D: TRBD1
V: TRBV18
J: TRBJ2-7
DNA: TGTGCCAGCTCACCCCGACCCGGACAGGGAGTGACCGAGCAGTACTTC
CDR3: CASSPRPGQGVTEQYF

size: -
D: TRBD2
V: TRBV7-2
J: TRBJ2-7
DNA: TGTGCCAGCAGCCCCTCCGTGGCGGGAGTCTACGAGCAGTACTTC
CDR3: CASSPSVAGVYEQYF

size: few
D: TRBD1
V: TRBV5-1
J: TRBJ2-7
DNA: TGCGCCAGCAGCATCGGGACAGCGAATTCCTACGAGCAGTACTTC
CDR3: CASSIGTANSYEQYF

size: -
D: -
V: TRBV7-9
J: TRBJ1-2
DNA: TGTGCCAGCAGCGACAGTTCCTATGGCTACACCTTC
CDR3: CASSDSSYGYTF

size: once
D: TRBD1
V: TRBV9
J: TRBJ2-1
DNA: TGTGCCAGCAGCGTAAGGACAGGGGGCCAGGAGCAGTTCTTC
CDR3: CASSVRTGGQEQFF

size: once
D: -
V: TRBV7-9
J: TRBJ1-1
DNA: TGTGCCAGCAGCTTACCTACAGGGTACACTGAAGCTTTCTTT
CDR3: CASSLPTGYTEAFF

size: -
D: -
V: TRBV6-5
J: TRBJ2-7
DNA: TGTGCCAGCAGTTACCTAATAAATTCAGAGCAGTACTTC
CDR3: CASSYLINSEQYF

size: -
D: -
V: TRBV19
J: TRBJ2-1
DNA: TGTGCCAGTAGGGCCGGCAGGGGTTCCGGTGAGCAGTTCTTC
CDR3: CASRAGRGSGEQFF

size: -
D: -
V: TRBV27
J: TRBJ1-1
DNA: TGTGCCAGCAGTTTCTACGGACCTCGGGGGGCTTTCTTT
CDR3: CASSFYGPRGAFF

size: -
D: -
V: TRBV27
J: TRBJ2-1
DNA: TGTGCCAGCAGTTTGCGTTCCTACAATGAGCAGTTCTTC
CDR3: CASSLRSYNEQFF

size: -
D: -
V: TRBV19
J: TRBJ2-2
DNA: TGTGCCAGTAGTATATCCACTACCGGGGAGCTGTTTTTT
CDR3: CASSISTTGELFF

size: -
D: -
V: TRBV7-6
J: TRBJ2-5
DNA: TGTGCCAGCAGCTTAGATGCGGGGAAGACCCAGTACTTC
CDR3: CASSLDAGKTQYF

size: -
D: -
V: TRBV4-3
J: TRBJ1-1
DNA: TGCGCCAGCAGCCAAGATGCCGACCCAGGGGACACTGAAGCTTTCTTT
CDR3: CASSQDADPGDTEAFF

size: -
D: -
V: TRBV7-6
J: TRBJ2-7
DNA: TGTGCCAGCAGCCCACTAACAGGGTACAGGCCTGACGAGCAGTACTTC
CDR3: CASSPLTGYRPDEQYF

size: -
D: -
V: TRBV28
J: TRBJ2-6
DNA: TGTGCCAGCAGTCCGTCCAGGGCCAGGGGCTCTGGGGCCAACGTCCTGACTTTC
CDR3: CASSPSRARGSGANVLTF

size: -
D: -
V: TRBV5-6
J: TRBJ1-1
DNA: TGTGCCAGCAGCTGGGGAGCCAGAATGAACACTGAAGCTTTCTTT
CDR3: CASSWGARMNTEAFF

size: -
D: -
V: TRBV5-1
J: TRBJ1-1
DNA: TGCGCCAGCAGCATAAGACAGGACACTGAAGCTTTCTTT
CDR3: CASSIRQDTEAFF

size: few
D: TRBD1
V: TRBV7-8
J: TRBJ1-3
DNA: TGTGCCAGCAGCCCAGTGGGGACAGGGGTCTCTGGAAACACCATATATTTT
CDR3: CASSPVGTGVSGNTIYF

size: -
D: -
V: TRBV6-5
J: TRBJ1-2
DNA: TGTGCCAGCCTAAAACCAGGGGTAGCGGGGGGCTACACCTTC
CDR3: CASLKPGVAGGYTF

size: -
D: -
V: TRBV11-3
J: TRBJ2-1
DNA: TGTGCCAGCAGCCCCCGCCCGACACAGGGATCTGAGCAGTTCTTC
CDR3: CASSPRPTQGSEQFF

size: -
D: -
V: TRBV10-3
J: TRBJ2-5
DNA: TGTGCCATCACAAGCGGGCTCCAAGAGACCCAGTACTTC
CDR3: CAITSGLQETQYF

size: -
D: -
V: TRBV6-5
J: TRBJ1-1
DNA: TGTGCCAGCAGTTACTCCGGACATGAGGAAGCTTTCTTT
CDR3: CASSYSGHEEAFF

size: -
D: -
V: TRBV7-9
J: TRBJ2-7
DNA: TGTGCCAGCAGCTTAGTGGCAGGGGGACTCTACGAGCAGTACTTC
CDR3: CASSLVAGGLYEQYF

size: few
D: -
V: TRBV2
J: TRBJ1-5
DNA: TGTGCCAGCAGAACACAGGGTACTCAGCCCCAGCATTTT
CDR3: CASRTQGTQPQHF

size: -
D: -
V: TRBV11-2
J: TRBJ2-5
DNA: TGTGCCAGCAGTCGAAGAGGTTCGACCCAGTACTTC
CDR3: CASSRRGSTQYF

size: -
D: -
V: TRBV11-2
J: TRBJ1-2
DNA: TGTGCCAGCAGCTTAGTTGGGGGCGGTGGCTACACCTTC
CDR3: CASSLVGGGGYTF

size: -
D: TRBD1
V: TRBV12-3/TRBV12-4
J: TRBJ2-7
DNA: TGTGCCAGCAGCCGACAGGGCCCCTACGAGCAGTACTTC
CDR3: CASSRQGPYEQYF

size: once
D: -
V: TRBV2
J: TRBJ1-5
DNA: TGTGCCAGCGGGCAGGGCAAGTGGGATCAGCCCCAGCATTTT
CDR3: CASGQGKWDQPQHF

size: once
D: TRBD1
V: TRBV7-3
J: TRBJ1-1
DNA: TGTGCCAGCAGCCAAGGGACAGGGGGTACTGAAGCTTTCTTT
CDR3: CASSQGTGGTEAFF

size: once
D: TRBD1
V: TRBV7-9
J: TRBJ1-2
DNA: TGTGCCAGCAGCTTAGCGGGGACAGGGTCTTATGGCTACACCTTC
CDR3: CASSLAGTGSYGYTF

size: -
D: -
V: TRBV27
J: TRBJ2-2
DNA: TGTGCCAGCAGTTTATGGTCAGGAACCACCGGGGAGCTGTTTTTT
CDR3: CASSLWSGTTGELFF

size: -
D: TRBD2
V: TRBV14
J: TRBJ2-1
DNA: TGTGCCGGGACCTTAGCGGGAGCTAATAACAATGAGCAGTTCTTC
CDR3: CAGTLAGANNNEQFF

size: -
D: -
V: TRBV28
J: TRBJ1-1
DNA: TGTGCCAGCAGTTTTGGGGGCTTGAACACTGAAGCTTTCTTT
CDR3: CASSFGGLNTEAFF

size: -
D: TRBD2
V: TRBV5-1
J: TRBJ2-1
DNA: TGCGCCAGCAGCCCACCAAGTCTAGCGGGGGGCTACAATGAGCAGTTCTTC
CDR3: CASSPPSLAGGYNEQFF

size: -
D: -
V: TRBV5-1
J: TRBJ2-7
DNA: TGCGCCAGCAGCTTGCCCAGTCACTACGAGCAGTACTTC
CDR3: CASSLPSHYEQYF

size: few
D: TRBD1
V: TRBV3-1/TRBV3-2
J: TRBJ2-7
DNA: TGTGCCAGCAGCCCCCGGGACAGGGGCTCCTACGAGCAGTACTTC
CDR3: CASSPRDRGSYEQYF

size: few
D: -
V: TRBV19
J: TRBJ2-7
DNA: TGTGCCAGTAGTATGTACAGTCCTACCTACGAGCAGTACTTC
CDR3: CASSMYSPTYEQYF

size: -
D: -
V: TRBV7-9
J: TRBJ1-1
DNA: TGTGCCAGCAGCCAGGCAGGGATGAACACTGAAGCTTTCTTT
CDR3: CASSQAGMNTEAFF

size: -
D: TRBD2
V: TRBV19
J: TRBJ2-1
DNA: TGTGCCAGTAGCGCCGGGACTAGGCGACGGATAACCTACAATGAGCAGTTCTTC
CDR3: CASSAGTRRRITYNEQFF

size: -
D: TRBD2
V: TRBV7-7
J: TRBJ2-7
DNA: TGTGCCAGCAGCTCGACTTTTAGCGGGGTCCACGAGCAGTACTTC
CDR3: CASSSTFSGVHEQYF

size: once
D: TRBD2
V: TRBV9
J: TRBJ2-1
DNA: TGTGCCAGCAGCGTAGCGGCGGGGGGCCTGGATGAGCAGTTCTTC
CDR3: CASSVAAGGLDEQFF

size: -
D: TRBD1
V: TRBV6-5
J: TRBJ2-1
DNA: TGTGCCAGCAGTTACTCTGACAGGGGGCTCAATGAGCAGTTCTTC
CDR3: CASSYSDRGLNEQFF

size: -
D: TRBD1
V: TRBV29-1
J: TRBJ1-1
DNA: TGCAGCGTTAATGGACAGGGGGACACTGAAGCTTTCTTT
CDR3: CSVNGQGDTEAFF

size: once
D: -
V: TRBV9
J: TRBJ2-3
DNA: TGTGCCAGCAGCGTAGTGGGGACTTTCACAGATACGCAGTATTTT
CDR3: CASSVVGTFTDTQYF

size: -
D: TRBD1
V: TRBV11-2
J: TRBJ2-5
DNA: TGTGCCAGCAGCCACGGACAGGGACAAGAGACCCAGTACTTC
CDR3: CASSHGQGQETQYF

size: -
D: TRBD1
V: TRBV6-2/TRBV6-3
J: TRBJ1-1
DNA: TGTGCCAGCAGTTACTTGGGACAGGGCCCTGAAGCTTTCTTT
CDR3: CASSYLGQGPEAFF

size: -
D: TRBD1
V: TRBV6-1
J: TRBJ1-1
DNA: TGTGCCAGCAGTGAAGGGGGGGCAGGGGGCGTCTATGAAGCTTTCTTT
CDR3: CASSEGGAGGVYEAFF

size: -
D: -
V: TRBV11-2
J: TRBJ2-7
DNA: TGTGCCAGCAGTTACGGAGGGAGCGATCCCTACGAGCAGTACTTC
CDR3: CASSYGGSDPYEQYF

size: few
D: -
V: TRBV27
J: TRBJ1-1
DNA: TGTGCCAGCAGTTTATCGGGGGAGGGCACTGAAGCTTTCTTT
CDR3: CASSLSGEGTEAFF

size: -
D: -
V: TRBV5-1
J: TRBJ1-2
DNA: TGCGCCAGCAGCTTGGATCCATCCAGCTATGGCTACACCTTC
CDR3: CASSLDPSSYGYTF

size: -
D: -
V: TRBV3-1/TRBV3-2
J: TRBJ2-7
DNA: TGTGCCAGCAGCCAAGGTTCCTGGACAAGTAGCTACGAGCAGTACTTC
CDR3: CASSQGSWTSSYEQYF

size: few
D: -
V: TRBV19
J: TRBJ2-4
DNA: TGTGCCAGTAGAGAACAGGGTAAAGGGAACATTCAGTACTTC
CDR3: CASREQGKGNIQYF

size: -
D: -
V: TRBV6-5
J: TRBJ2-7
DNA: TGTGCCAGCAGTTACTTGGCAGCCTACGAGCAGTACTTC
CDR3: CASSYLAAYEQYF

size: -
D: -
V: TRBV5-1
J: TRBJ1-1
DNA: TGCGCCAGCAGCGGAGGGCCCTTGTACACTGAAGCTTTCTTT
CDR3: CASSGGPLYTEAFF